The T cell receptor (beta chain) under discussion was sequenced for a study of response to subunit inactivated influenza vaccine (dated by TCRdb to the late 2010s). Describing the broader study: Deep quantitative T cell receptor repertoire profiling was used in the study to track responses to a trivalent subunit inactivated influenza vaccine. Paper-wide results and their limitations: According to the authors, only a limited number of new T cells may be recruited by each seasonal influenza vaccination.

Library preparation employed RT-PCR. Sequencing was performed on an Illumina HiSeq 2500. In TCRdb, the public reads were trimmed at Q25 with fastp and aligned with MiXCR, with productive beta chains retained. Each entry merges the rows of one CDR3 protein and shows their most common DNA and genes. The sample includes some 500,000 distinct CDR3 sequences, with over 10% observed a single time. The ten largest clonotypes hold around 12% of the sample. The CDR3 goes from the cysteine to the phenylalanine over 15 residues. This entry keeps only the CDR3 DNA: 45 bases, framed from base 1. V is shortened by 2 bases, J by 3 bases, and the region joining them spans 13 bases. A few counts support this clonotype. Its antigen target is currently unknown. Within one base of it there is no much larger clone, and no base qualities were kept. Interpreted using the paper, the time point label stands for: more than 35 days after influenza vaccine administration.

This sequence uses TRBV12-3 or TRBV12-4 and TRBJ1-2; confidence is insufficient to name the D gene. Sequenced material: PBMCs from blood, taken 40 to 50 days after vaccination. The receptor's source is a man in his fifties or sixties who received an inactivated influenza vaccine. Donor details come from another sample of the same person, matched by shared clones. The nucleotides are TGTGCCAGCAGTTTAAAGGCGTCCGGGGACTATGGCTACACCTTC. This is translated as CASSLKASGDYGYTF.